This T cell receptor (beta chain) was captured by sequencing in a study of blood T cell repertoires in COVID-19. In the study overall: Collection of acute and convalescent COVID-19 samples took place in the United States, Italy and Spain. From T cells, B-cell-depleted T cells, or PBMCs came the material, which was cDNA or gDNA.

Source study methods: Reference gene primer amplification yielded estimated nucleated cell counts. Sequencing used immunoSEQ multiplex PCR; TCRdb keeps in-frame clones, though not all of them. From that table come the V and J calls and clone size; the DNA was used to work out D and trimming. The sample lists more than 400,000 clones, 70% to 90% occurring once. The CDR3 contains 16 residues. Trimming removed 0 bases from V and 1 base from J, with 9 bases in between. From germline, CDR1 is LGHDT and CDR2 YNNKEL (reference sequence). Concerning this clone: The sample carries other DNA sequences with the same CDR3.

The sequenced sample consisted of peripheral blood. The chain links TRBV3-1 (or the pseudogene TRBV3-2) to TRBJ2-2, with D unresolved. The TCR sequence derives from a human donor in a cohort sampled during active COVID-19. In DNA form, the CDR3 reads TGTGCCAGCAGCCAAGATTTGGCAGGGAACACCGGGGAGCTGTTTTTT. Protein sequence: CASSQDLAGNTGELFF.